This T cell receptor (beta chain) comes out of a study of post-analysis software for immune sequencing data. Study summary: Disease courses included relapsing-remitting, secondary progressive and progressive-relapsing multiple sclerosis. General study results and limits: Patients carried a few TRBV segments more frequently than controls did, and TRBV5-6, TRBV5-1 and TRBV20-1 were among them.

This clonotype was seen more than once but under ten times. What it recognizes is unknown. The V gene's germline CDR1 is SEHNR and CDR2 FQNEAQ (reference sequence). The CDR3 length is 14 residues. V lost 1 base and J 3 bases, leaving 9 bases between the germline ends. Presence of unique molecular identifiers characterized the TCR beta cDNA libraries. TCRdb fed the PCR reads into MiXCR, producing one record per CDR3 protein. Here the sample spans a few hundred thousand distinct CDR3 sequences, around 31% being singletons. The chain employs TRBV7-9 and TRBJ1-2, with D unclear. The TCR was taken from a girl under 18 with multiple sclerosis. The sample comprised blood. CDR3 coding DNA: TGTGCCAGCAGCTTAGGTCCCCTCGACTATGGCTACACCTTC. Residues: CASSLGPLDYGYTF.